The 20 T cell receptor beta chains reported below all come from one sample, sequenced in a study of T cell clonality in common variable immunodeficiency (dated by TCRdb to about 2015). To prepare the library, the immunoSEQ multiplex PCR assay was applied. TCRdb took over this immuneACCESS table, retaining in-frame rearrangements with V and J assigned. Such tables are incomplete; in checked studies, under half of the missing clones stem from an unresolved V gene, and the remainder is unexplained. The data for this sample show 25,000 to 35,000 clones, each detected more than once. The ten largest clones add up to less than 35% of the sample. The full study reports these points: Fewer deletions and N-nucleotide insertions were reportedly observed in CVID TCRbeta sequences, and highly modified clones with 13 or more V deletions were reportedly absent from CVID TCRbeta sequences.

The antigens of these receptors remain unknown. Sequencing used peripheral blood mononuclear cells. Source of these receptors: a human donor with common variable immunodeficiency.

This clone was observed a few times. Read sequence stops 3 residues before the CDR3 end, and the germline J gene provides the missing end. This sequence joins TRBV6-2 or TRBV6-3 and TRBJ1-2; 7 nucleotides match TRBD1. This CDR3 is 15 amino acids long. V lost 2 bases and J lost 5; bases outside the gene matches: 8. Germline V lookup: CDR1 MNHEY, CDR2 SVGEGT. The covered CDR3 bases are TGTGCCAGCAGTTACGCGGAGGGGGCGAAGTATGGC. Protein product: CASSYAEGAKYG. The entire CDR3 is CASSYAEGAKYGYTF.

As for this clone: The read gets to within 3 residues of the CDR3 end, and the germline J gene fills in the rest. The chain recombines TRBV2 with TRBJ1-6; D remains ambiguous. The CDR3 consists of 17 residues. Per the germline V gene, CDR1 is SNHLY and CDR2 is FYNNEI. Trimming removed 3 bases at V and 0 bases at J, with 12 bases between. The sequenced CDR3 bases are TGTGCCAGCAGTGAGAGAACAGCAAGCTCCTATAATTCACCC. This encodes CASSERTASSYNSP. The full CDR3 sequence reads CASSERTASSYNSPLHF.

Comment on this clone: The read stops 3 residues short of the end of the CDR3; the missing end is completed from the germline J gene. This chain links TRBV7-2 with TRBJ2-1; 8 bases are a match to TRBD1. The CDR3 runs to 14 residues. The germline V gene encodes CDR1 SGHTA and CDR2 FQGNSA. Trimming took 6 bases from V and 3 from J; bases not matched to a gene: 4. Incomplete CDR3 DNA: TGTGCCAGCAGTAAGGGACAGGTCTACAATGAG. Translating gives CASSKGQVYNE. The complete CDR3 protein is CASSKGQVYNEQFF.

In its sample, this clone was seen many times. The CDR3 end falls 3 residues outside the read, so it is completed with the germline J gene. The chain uses TRBV20-1 and TRBJ2-4, with 10 bases identical to TRBD2. The CDR3 loop spans 19 amino acids. Trimming cost V 1 base and J 7 bases; bases outside gene matches: 19. Germline V lookup: CDR1 DFQATT, CDR2 SNEGSKA (reference sequence). CDR3 DNA (partial): TGCAGTGCTAGAGGTATAGCGGGGGGCCAGATCTCGGGGTTCAACATT. The encoded protein is CSARGIAGGQISGFNI. The whole CDR3 protein is CSARGIAGGQISGFNIQYF.

On this clone itself: The CDR3 is cut off 3 residues early in the read; its end comes from the germline J gene. The chain has TRBV30 and TRBJ2-7; 7 nucleotides line up with TRBD1. Losses at the gene ends were 3 bases for V and 0 bases for J; bases not matched to a gene: 5. Germline V gene data show CDR1 as GTSNPN and CDR2 as SVGIG (reference sequence). The CDR3 spans 14 residues. This CDR3 is CAWSPGTASYEQYF. Partial CDR3 DNA: TGTGCCTGGAGCCCCGGGACAGCCTCCTACGAG. The entire variable domain, with the rest obtained from reference TRBV30 and TRBJ2-7, is as follows: SQTIHQWPATLVQPVGSPLSLECTVEGTSNPNLYWYRQAAGRGLQLLFYSVGIGQISSEVPQNLSASRPQDRQFILSSKKLLLSDSGFYLCAWSPGTASYEQYFGPGTRLTVT.

The table lists this clone with many counts. The read finishes 3 residues shy of the CDR3 end, and the germline J gene is used to complete it. V usage is TRBV5-1 and J usage is TRBJ1-1, with a weak D call TRBD1 (5 bases). The length of the CDR3 is 13 residues. Germline CDR1 SGHRS, CDR2 YFSETQ. V shed 4 bases and J shed 1 base, with 8 bases lying between them. CDR3 loop: CASSTGGNTEAFF. The sequenced part of the CDR3 DNA is TGCGCCAGCAGCACGGGGGGGAACACTGAA.

In its sample, this clone was seen many times. The missing CDR3 end, 3 residues past where the read stops, is filled in from the germline J gene. V usage is TRBV29-1 and J usage is TRBJ1-1; D may be TRBD1 (5 bases). The CDR3 consists of 11 residues. The germline V gene has CDR1 SQVTM and CDR2 ANQGSEA. CDR3 protein: CSVDPGRSAFF. The part of the CDR3 DNA that was read is TGCAGCGTTGACCCAGGGCGGTCG.

This clone showed up many times. Read data end 3 residues before the CDR3 end; the end is taken from the germline J gene. The gene calls are TRBV19 and TRBJ1-1, with 9 nucleotides matching TRBD1. The trim removed 4 bases at V and 5 bases at J, leaving 2 bases unmatched. Germline CDR1 is LNHDA and CDR2 is SQIVND (reference sequence). CDR3 size: 13 residues. The CDR3 sequence is CASSRDRVTEAFF. The sequenced part of the CDR3 DNA is TGTGCCAGTAGTAGGGACAGGGTGACTGAA.

This clone has a handful of counts. The read ends 3 residues shy of where the CDR3 ends; the end is completed using the germline J gene. The identical CDR3 is also encoded by other nucleotide sequences in the sample. The J gene is TRBJ2-6, the V gene TRBV18; D call uncertain. In germline, CDR1 is KGHSH, CDR2 LQKENI. CDR3 size: 19 residues. Trimming stripped 2 bases from V and 4 bases from J, with 21 bases between. CDR3 region: CASSPRAMSPLSGANVLTF. Partial CDR3 DNA: TGTGCCAGCTCACCAAGGGCCATGTCTCCTCTCTCGGGGGCCAACGTC.

This clone has at least ten counts. The CDR3 end is not reached by the read, which stops 3 residues before it; the germline J gene fills it in. The rearrangement joins TRBV23-1 to TRBJ2-7; D unresolved. TRBV23-1 has ORF status, its function being uncertain. There are 14 residues in the CDR3. Trimming cost V 4 bases and J 2 bases, with 12 bases left between them. The sequenced part of the CDR3 DNA is TGCGCCAGCAGTCCCCCCGATAGCCCCTACGAG. As protein: CASSPPDSPYE. The whole CDR3 sequence is CASSPPDSPYEQYF.

This clone was counted a few times. Sequencing ends 3 residues short of the CDR3 end; the germline J gene provides the rest. The chain has TRBV30 and TRBJ1-6, with TRBD1 identical over 9 bases. The V gene's germline CDR1 is GTSNPN and CDR2 SVGIG (reference sequence). After removal of 5 bases from V and 5 bases from J, the junction contained 10 bases not matched to a gene. The CDR3 is made up of 16 amino acids. The sequenced part of the CDR3 DNA is TGTGCCTGGGGACTCTTGGGACAGGGTAATAATTCACCC. Translated, it gives CAWGLLGQGNNSP. In full, the CDR3 is CAWGLLGQGNNSPLHF.

CDR3 DNA, as far as it was read: TGTGCCAGCAGCTTAGCGCGGTCGGGGTGGGAGACC. This encodes CASSLARSGWET. The whole CDR3 protein is CASSLARSGWETQYF. V usage is TRBV7-7 and J usage is TRBJ2-5, with D perhaps TRBD2 (5 bases). The read ends 3 residues shy of where the CDR3 ends; the end is completed using the germline J gene. Germline-derived CDR1 and CDR2 are SSHAT and FNYEAQ (reference sequence). V gave up 0 bases and J gave up 5 bases, with 13 bases separating them. This CDR3 region has 15 residues.

This clone was counted at least ten times. The CDR3 end falls 3 residues outside the read, so it is completed with the germline J gene. The V call is TRBV2, the J call TRBJ2-3; unclear D gene. The CDR3 runs to 13 residues. Deletions cut 4 bases from V and 2 bases from J, with 7 bases between. CDR1 and CDR2 from the germline V gene are SNHLY and FYNNEI. CDR3 in amino acids: CASSARPTDTQYF. The sequenced part of the CDR3 DNA is TGTGCCAGCAGTGCTAGACCCACAGATACG.

Of note for this clone: The read gets to within 3 residues of the CDR3 end, and the germline J gene fills in the rest. The chain uses TRBV30 and TRBJ1-2; 8 bases are a match to TRBD1. CDR3 length: 13 residues. After removal of 4 bases from V and 3 bases from J, the junction contained 4 bases not matched to a gene. The germline V gene encodes CDR1 GTSNPN and CDR2 SVGIG (reference sequence). The CDR3 loop is CAWTDREDYGYTF. The part of the CDR3 DNA that was read is TGTGCCTGGACGGACAGGGAAGACTATGGC.

This clone was observed a few times. The read terminates 3 residues ahead of where the CDR3 ends, so the germline J gene completes it. The chain has TRBV19 and TRBJ2-1, with no clear D. The V gene lost 5 bases and the J gene lost 8 bases, with 13 bases spanning the gap. In germline, CDR1 is LNHDA, CDR2 SQIVND (reference sequence). This CDR3 contains 13 residues. CDR3 DNA (partial): TGTGCCAGTAGTCGGATTGCGGTGGATGAG. Translation gives CASSRIAVDE. The full CDR3 reads CASSRIAVDEQFF.

To note about this clone: The read terminates 3 residues before the CDR3 end, so the remaining end is supplied by the germline J gene. The V call is TRBV7-9, the J call TRBJ1-3; perhaps TRBD1 as D (6 bases). Trimming stripped 5 bases from V and 1 base from J, with 12 bases between. The V gene's germline CDR1 is SEHNR and CDR2 FQNEAQ (reference sequence). The CDR3 has 15 residues. The CDR3 bases that were read are TGTGCCAGCAGCCCTTACGGGACATCTGGAAACACC. Translating it yields CASSPYGTSGNT. In full, the CDR3 is CASSPYGTSGNTIYF.

In this sample, this clone turned up many times. The sequenced fragment ends 3 residues before the CDR3 boundary, so the rest is inferred from the germline J gene. The chain links TRBV28 to TRBJ1-2; D remains ambiguous. The ends were cut back, 3 bases at V and 1 base at J, with 12 bases in the middle. In germline, CDR1 is MDHEN, CDR2 SYDVKM. The CDR3 sequence is 15 residues long. CDR3 amino acids: CASSFFLGLNYGYTF. The CDR3 DNA, read in part, is TGTGCCAGCAGTTTTTTTTTAGGGCTTAACTATGGC.

Concerning this clone: The read gets to within 3 residues of the CDR3 end, and the germline J gene fills in the rest. The chain employs TRBV19 and TRBJ1-6; perhaps TRBD1 as D (6 bases). This CDR3 is built from 14 residues. In germline, CDR1 is LNHDA, CDR2 SQIVND (reference sequence). The V gene lost 3 bases and the J gene lost 7 bases, with 10 bases spanning the gap. CDR3 bases read: TGTGCCAGTAGTATGGCAGGACAGAATTCACCC. Translating gives CASSMAGQNSP. The CDR3 in full is CASSMAGQNSPLHF.

This clone was seen only a few times. The sequenced fragment ends 3 residues before the CDR3 boundary, so the rest is inferred from the germline J gene. The chain is built from TRBV7-2 and TRBJ2-5; the D is unclear. V shed 0 bases and J shed 5 bases, with 7 bases lying between them. The CDR3 is 13 residues long. Germline assignment: CDR1 SGHTA and CDR2 FQGNSA. CDR3 sequence reads: CASSLALGETQYF. The sequenced CDR3 bases are TGTGCCAGCAGCTTAGCGCTCGGTGAGACC.

Note on this clone: The germline gene is not matched at one end of the junction; a read error may be the cause. The CDR3 end is not reached by the read, which stops 3 residues before it; the germline J gene fills it in. The rearrangement uses TRBV7-7 and TRBJ2-1, with TRBD2 matching over 13 bases. This CDR3 contains 15 residues. The germline CDR1 and CDR2 sequences are SSHAT and FNYEAQ (reference sequence). CDR3 DNA, as far as it was read: TGTGCTAGCAGCCGGGGACTAGCGGGAAACAATGAG. Translating gives CASSRGLAGNNE. From start to end, the CDR3 is CASSRGLAGNNEQFF.